This entry lists 4 T cell receptor beta chains sequenced from one sample in a study of memory CD4+ T cells and cytomegalovirus serostatus. The sort gate was single viable CD3+CD4+CD8-CD45RO+ cells for memory CD4+ T cells. Sequencing was performed with immunoSEQ multiplex PCR; in TCRdb, only in-frame clones are kept and a portion is missing. This sample carries 27,000 or so clones, 76% of them seen once, and the ten largest clones take approximately 1%. Sequenced material: memory CD4+ T cells from blood. These receptors were obtained from an adult in good health and CMV-seronegative.

This clone showed up just once. The V gene is TRBV7-9, the J gene TRBJ1-5; 8 bases match TRBD1. The junction had 10 bases not matched to a gene; V was cut back by 5 bases and J by 1 base. Germline V gene sequence: CDR1 SEHNR, CDR2 FQNEAQ (reference sequence). CDR3 size: 17 residues. CDR3 residues: CASSLGQGAASNQPQHF. CDR3 DNA: TGTGCCAGCAGCCTGGGGCAGGGGGCTGCAAGCAATCAGCCCCAGCATTTT.

The chain employs TRBV7-9 and TRBJ2-7; D not certain. V was pared by 3 bases and J by 2 bases, with 8 bases between. The CDR3 consists of 13 residues. Looked up from germline, CDR1 is SEHNR and CDR2 is FQNEAQ (reference sequence). The CDR3 reads CASSLADAYEQYF. CDR3 DNA sequence: TGTGCCAGCAGCTTGGCGGATGCCTACGAGCAGTACTTC.

This clone was counted once. The rearrangement joins TRBV7-9 to TRBJ1-5; 9 positions agree with TRBD1. Germline assignment: CDR1 SEHNR and CDR2 FQNEAQ (reference sequence). CDR3 length: 15 residues. Germline trimming cut 5 bases from V and 1 base from J; bases unmatched to any gene: 3. The CDR3 sequence is CASSPGTGSNQPQHF. The CDR3 DNA is TGTGCCAGCAGCCCGGGGACAGGGAGCAATCAGCCCCAGCATTTT.

The chain combines TRBV18 with TRBJ2-1, with 11 bases lining up with TRBD2. CDR3 size: 16 residues. The V gene's germline CDR1 is KGHSH and CDR2 LQKENI. V was clipped by 5 bases and J by 4 bases; unmatched bases: 7. CDR3 nucleotide sequence: TGTGCCAGCTCATCCAAGCTAGCGGGAGGTTACAATGAGCAGTTCTTC. Its translation is CASSSKLAGGYNEQFF.